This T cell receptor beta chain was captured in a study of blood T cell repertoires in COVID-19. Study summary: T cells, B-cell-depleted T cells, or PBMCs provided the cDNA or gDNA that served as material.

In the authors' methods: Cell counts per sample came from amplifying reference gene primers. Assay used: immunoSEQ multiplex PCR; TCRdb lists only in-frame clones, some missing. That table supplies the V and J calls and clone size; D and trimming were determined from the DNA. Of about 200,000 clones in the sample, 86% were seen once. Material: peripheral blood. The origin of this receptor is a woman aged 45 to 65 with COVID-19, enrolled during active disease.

Written as DNA, the CDR3 is TGTGCCAGCAGCCCCCATTCACCGAGAGGAAACACCATATATTTT. It yields the protein CASSPHSPRGNTIYF. The chain couples TRBV7-2 to TRBJ1-3; D not certain. The germline V gene has CDR1 SGHTA and CDR2 FQGNSA. The V end lost 5 bases, the J end lost 4 bases, and 15 bases lay between the germline ends. There are 15 residues in the CDR3.